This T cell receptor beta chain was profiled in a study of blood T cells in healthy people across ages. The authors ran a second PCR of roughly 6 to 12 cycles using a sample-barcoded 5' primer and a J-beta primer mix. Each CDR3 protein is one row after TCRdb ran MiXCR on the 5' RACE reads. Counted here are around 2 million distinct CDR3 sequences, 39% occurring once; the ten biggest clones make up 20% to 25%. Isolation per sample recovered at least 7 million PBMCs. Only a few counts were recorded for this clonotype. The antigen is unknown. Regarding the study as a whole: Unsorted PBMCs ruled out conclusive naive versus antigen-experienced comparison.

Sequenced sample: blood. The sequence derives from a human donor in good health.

Written as DNA, the CDR3 is TGTGCCAGCAGCTCCTCCCGACTAGCGGGGGGCGGTGGGGAGCTGTTTTTT. Protein product: CASSSSRLAGGGGELFF. The gene calls are TRBV11-2 and TRBJ2-2; 13 bases fit TRBD2. V trimming: 4 bases; J trimming: 8 bases; junction bases outside the gene matches: 10. The CDR3 loop spans 17 amino acids. The germline CDR1 and CDR2 sequences are SGHAT and FQNNGV. Supplemented by reference TRBV11-2 and TRBJ2-2, the full variable domain reads EAGVAQSPRYKIIEKRQSVAFWCNPISGHATLYWYQQILGQGPKLLIQFQNNGVVDDSQLPKDRFSAERLKGVDSTLKIQPAKLEDSAVYLCASSSSRLAGGGGELFFGEGSRLTVL.